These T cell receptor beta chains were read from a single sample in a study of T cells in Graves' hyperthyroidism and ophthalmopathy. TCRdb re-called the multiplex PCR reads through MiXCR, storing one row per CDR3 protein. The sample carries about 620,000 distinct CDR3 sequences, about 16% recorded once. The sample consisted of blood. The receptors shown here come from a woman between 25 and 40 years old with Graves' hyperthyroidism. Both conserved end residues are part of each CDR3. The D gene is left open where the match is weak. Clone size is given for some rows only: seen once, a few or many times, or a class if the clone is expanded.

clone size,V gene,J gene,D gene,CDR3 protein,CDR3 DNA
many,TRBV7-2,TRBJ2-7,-,CASSIGRGGEQYF,TGTGCCAGCAGCATTGGCAGGGGGGGAGAGCAGTACTTC
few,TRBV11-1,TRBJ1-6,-,CASSSDRGSPLHF,TGTGCCAGCAGCTCGGACAGAGGATCACCCCTCCACTTT
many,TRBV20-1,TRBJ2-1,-,CSATPRESQFF,TGCAGTGCTACCCCCCGGGAATCGCAGTTCTTC
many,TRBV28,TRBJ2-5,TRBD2,CASSYRRSLSGSYQETQYF,TGTGCCAGCAGCTACAGGCGTAGTCTAAGCGGGAGTTACCAAGAGACCCAGTACTTC
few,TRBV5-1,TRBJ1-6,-,CASSLYESSPLHF,TGCGCCAGCAGCTTGTACGAGAGTTCACCCCTCCACTTT
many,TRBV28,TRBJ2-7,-,CASSSSPSSYEQYF,TGTGCCAGCAGTTCCAGTCCGAGCTCCTACGAGCAGTACTTC
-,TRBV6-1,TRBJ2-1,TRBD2,CASSATSGQQFF,TGTGCCAGCAGCGCCACTAGCGGCCAGCAGTTCTTC
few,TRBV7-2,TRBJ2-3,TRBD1,CASSAGQGSTDTQYF,TGTGCCAGCAGCGCCGGACAGGGGAGCACAGATACGCAGTATTTT
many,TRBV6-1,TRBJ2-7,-,CASNTSPGPNYEQYF,TGTGCCAGCAATACCAGTCCGGGACCCAACTACGAGCAGTACTTC
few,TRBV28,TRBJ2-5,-,CASRGDQGQETQYF,TGTGCCAGCAGGGGGGACCAGGGCCAAGAGACCCAGTACTTC
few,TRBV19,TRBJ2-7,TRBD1,CASRPPGTGSYEQYF,TGTGCCAGTAGACCCCCCGGGACAGGGAGCTACGAGCAGTACTTC
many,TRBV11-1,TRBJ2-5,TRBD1,CASSWGTEETQYF,TGTGCCAGCAGCTGGGGGACAGAAGAGACCCAGTACTTC
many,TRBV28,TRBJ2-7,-,CASSKDRRKSYEQYF,TGTGCCAGCAGTAAGGATCGGCGTAAGTCCTACGAGCAGTACTTC
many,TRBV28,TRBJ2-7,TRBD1,CASTPGTGDYEQYF,TGTGCCAGCACCCCAGGGACAGGGGATTACGAGCAGTACTTC
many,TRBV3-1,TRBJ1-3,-,CASNPTRSGNTIYF,TGTGCCAGCAACCCCACTCGTTCTGGAAACACCATATATTTT
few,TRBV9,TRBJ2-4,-,CASSGGAAKNIQYF,TGTGCCAGCAGCGGGGGGGCGGCCAAAAACATTCAGTACTTC
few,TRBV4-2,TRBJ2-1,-,CASSRNRAGTPYNEQFF,TGTGCCAGCAGCCGCAATCGGGCCGGGACTCCCTACAATGAGCAGTTCTTC
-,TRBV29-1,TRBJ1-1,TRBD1,CSTWDRGNTEAFF,TGCAGCACCTGGGACAGGGGGAACACTGAAGCTTTCTTT
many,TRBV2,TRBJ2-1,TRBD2,CASSATSGYNEQFF,TGTGCCAGCAGTGCGACTAGCGGCTACAATGAGCAGTTCTTC
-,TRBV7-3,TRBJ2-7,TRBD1,CASRKTGPYEQYF,TGTGCCAGCAGGAAGACAGGGCCCTACGAGCAGTACTTC
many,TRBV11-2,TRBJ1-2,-,CASKPVFGDYGYTF,TGTGCCAGCAAACCCGTCTTCGGAGACTATGGCTACACCTTC
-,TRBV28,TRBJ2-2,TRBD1,CASSFRSTGGLNTGELFF,TGTGCCAGCAGTTTCCGCTCCACAGGGGGCCTGAACACCGGGGAGCTGTTTTTT
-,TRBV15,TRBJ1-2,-,CATSRDFHGYTF,TGTGCCACCAGCAGAGATTTCCATGGCTACACCTTC
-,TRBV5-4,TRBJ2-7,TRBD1,CASSLEGGRYEQYF,TGTGCCAGCAGCTTGGAAGGGGGCAGGTACGAGCAGTACTTC
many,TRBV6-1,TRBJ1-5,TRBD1,CASSYGTGGEQPQHF,TGTGCCAGCAGCTACGGGACAGGGGGCGAACAGCCCCAGCATTTT
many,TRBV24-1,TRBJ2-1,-,CATSALGGGRGNNEQFF,TGTGCCACCAGTGCCTTAGGAGGTGGACGGGGAAACAATGAGCAGTTCTTC
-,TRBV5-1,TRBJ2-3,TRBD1,CASSSGQGLRGTQYF,TGCGCCAGCAGCTCCGGACAGGGATTACGGGGTACGCAGTATTTT
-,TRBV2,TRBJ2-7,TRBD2,CASRADSGRAYEQYF,TGTGCCAGCAGGGCTGATAGCGGGAGAGCCTACGAGCAGTACTTC
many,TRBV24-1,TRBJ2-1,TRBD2,CATSLTSGPYNEQFF,TGTGCCACCAGCTTGACTAGCGGACCGTACAATGAGCAGTTCTTC